This T cell receptor (beta chain) was documented in a study of OX40 agonist ivuxolimab in advanced cancers. Assay used: immunoSEQ multiplex PCR; TCRdb lists only in-frame clones, some missing. The table lists 65,000 to 90,000 clones, 92% of them singletons. This CDR3 is 13 amino acids long. The germline V gene has CDR1 LNHDA and CDR2 SQIVND (reference sequence). V was pared by 0 bases and J by 6 bases, with 8 bases between. This TCR came from an adult with an advanced solid tumor such as melanoma, head and neck, liver or kidney cancer. The V call is TRBV19, the J call TRBJ1-1, with D unresolved. Sequences were derived from CD4+ or CD8+ T cells sorted from blood, sampled in a trial of the OX40 agonist ivuxolimab. The CDR3 reads CASSIDGWPEAFF. CDR3 DNA sequence: TGTGCCAGTAGTATAGATGGGTGGCCTGAAGCTTTCTTT.